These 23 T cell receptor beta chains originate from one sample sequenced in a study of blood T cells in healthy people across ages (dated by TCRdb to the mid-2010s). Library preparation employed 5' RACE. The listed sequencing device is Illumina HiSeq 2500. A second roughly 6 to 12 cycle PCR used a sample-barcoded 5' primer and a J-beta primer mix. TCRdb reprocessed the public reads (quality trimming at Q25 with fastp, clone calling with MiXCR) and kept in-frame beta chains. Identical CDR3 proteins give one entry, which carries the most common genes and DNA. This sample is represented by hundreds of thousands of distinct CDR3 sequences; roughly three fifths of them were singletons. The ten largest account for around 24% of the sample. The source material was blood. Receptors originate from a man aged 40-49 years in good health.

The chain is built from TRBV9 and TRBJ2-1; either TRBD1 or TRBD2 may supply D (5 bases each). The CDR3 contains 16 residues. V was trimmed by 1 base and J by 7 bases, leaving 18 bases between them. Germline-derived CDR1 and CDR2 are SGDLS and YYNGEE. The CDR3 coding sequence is TGTGCCAGCAGCGTACTCGGGGCCGGGGTAGGAAATGAGCAGTTCTTC. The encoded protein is CASSVLGAGVGNEQFF. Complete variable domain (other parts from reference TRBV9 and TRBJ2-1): DSGVTQTPKHLITATGQRVTLRCSPRSGDLSVYWYQQSLDQGLQFLIQYYNGEERAKGNILERFSAQQFPDLHSELNLSSLELGDSALYFCASSVLGAGVGNEQFFGPGTRLTVL.

CDR3 bases: TGTGCCAGCAGCCAATTCGTAATAGGACACGAGGGCGGCTACACCTTC. As protein: CASSQFVIGHEGGYTF. J is TRBJ1-2 and V is TRBV14; D possibly corresponds to TRBD1 (5 bases). The germline CDR1 and CDR2 sequences are SGHDN and FVKESK. The CDR3 has 16 amino acids. Trimming took 2 bases from V and 8 from J, leaving 21 bases between them.

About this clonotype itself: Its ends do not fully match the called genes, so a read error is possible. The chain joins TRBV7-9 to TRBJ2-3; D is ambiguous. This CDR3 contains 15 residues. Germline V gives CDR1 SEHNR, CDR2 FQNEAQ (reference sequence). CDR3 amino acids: CASSLWRISTDTQYF. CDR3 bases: TGTGCCAGCAGCTTGTGGCGGATTAGCACGGATACGCAGTATTTT.

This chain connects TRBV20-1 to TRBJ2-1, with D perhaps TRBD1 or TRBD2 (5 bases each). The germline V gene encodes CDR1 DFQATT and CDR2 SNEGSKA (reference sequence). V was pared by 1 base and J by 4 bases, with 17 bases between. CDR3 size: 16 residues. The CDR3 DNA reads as TGCAGTGCTAGAGGTGAAGCAGGTGGGGGATACAATGAGCAGTTCTTC. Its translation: CSARGEAGGGYNEQFF.

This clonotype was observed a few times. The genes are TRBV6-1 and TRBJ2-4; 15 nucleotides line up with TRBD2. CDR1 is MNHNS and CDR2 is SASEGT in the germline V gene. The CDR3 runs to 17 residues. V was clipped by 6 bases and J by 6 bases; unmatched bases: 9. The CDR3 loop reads CASRRGLAGGPANIQYF. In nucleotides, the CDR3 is TGTGCCAGCAGACGTGGACTAGCGGGAGGGCCTGCAAACATTCAGTACTTC.

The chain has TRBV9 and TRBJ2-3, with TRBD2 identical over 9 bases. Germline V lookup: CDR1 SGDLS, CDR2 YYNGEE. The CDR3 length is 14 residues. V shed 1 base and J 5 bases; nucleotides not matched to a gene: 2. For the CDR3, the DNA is TGTGCCAGCAGCGTAAGCGGGGGGAAAGATACGCAGTATTTT. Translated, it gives CASSVSGGKDTQYF. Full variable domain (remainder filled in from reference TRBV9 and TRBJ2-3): DSGVTQTPKHLITATGQRVTLRCSPRSGDLSVYWYQQSLDQGLQFLIQYYNGEERAKGNILERFSAQQFPDLHSELNLSSLELGDSALYFCASSVSGGKDTQYFGPGTRLTVL.

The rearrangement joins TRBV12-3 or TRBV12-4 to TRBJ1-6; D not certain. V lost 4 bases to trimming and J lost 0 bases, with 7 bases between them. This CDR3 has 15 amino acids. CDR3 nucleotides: TGTGCCAGCAGTTATCAGAGCTCCTATAATTCACCCCTCCACTTT. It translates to CASSYQSSYNSPLHF.

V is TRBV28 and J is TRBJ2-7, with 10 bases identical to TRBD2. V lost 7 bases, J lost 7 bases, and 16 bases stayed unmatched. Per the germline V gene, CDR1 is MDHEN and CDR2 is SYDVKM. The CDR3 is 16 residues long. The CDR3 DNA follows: TGTGCCAGCAATCTCTCCGGGGCAGCGGGAGGGCTGGAGCAGTACTTC. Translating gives CASNLSGAAGGLEQYF. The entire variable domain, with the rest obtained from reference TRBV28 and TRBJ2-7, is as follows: DVKVTQSSRYLVKRTGEKVFLECVQDMDHENMFWYRQDPGLGLRLIYFSYDVKMKEKGDIPEGYSVSREKKERFSLILESASTNQTSMYLCASNLSGAAGGLEQYFGPGTRLTVT.

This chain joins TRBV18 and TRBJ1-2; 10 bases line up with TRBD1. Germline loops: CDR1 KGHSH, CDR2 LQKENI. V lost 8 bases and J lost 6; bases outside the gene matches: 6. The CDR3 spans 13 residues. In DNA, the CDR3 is TGTGCCAGCAAAGACAGGGGGCAAGATGGCTACACCTTC. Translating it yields CASKDRGQDGYTF. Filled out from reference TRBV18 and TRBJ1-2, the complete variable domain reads NAGVMQNPRHLVRRRGQEARLRCSPMKGHSHVYWYRQLPEEGLKFMVYLQKENIIDESGMPKERFSAEFPKEGPSILRIQQVVRGDSAAYFCASKDRGQDGYTFGSGTRLTVV.

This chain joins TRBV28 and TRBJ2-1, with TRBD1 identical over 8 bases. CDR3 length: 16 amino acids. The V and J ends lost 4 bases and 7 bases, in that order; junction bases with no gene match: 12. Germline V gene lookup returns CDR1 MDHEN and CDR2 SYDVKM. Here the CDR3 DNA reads TGTGCCAGCAGTTACCCCCCAGGGGGCGGATGGAATGAGCAGTTCTTC. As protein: CASSYPPGGGWNEQFF.

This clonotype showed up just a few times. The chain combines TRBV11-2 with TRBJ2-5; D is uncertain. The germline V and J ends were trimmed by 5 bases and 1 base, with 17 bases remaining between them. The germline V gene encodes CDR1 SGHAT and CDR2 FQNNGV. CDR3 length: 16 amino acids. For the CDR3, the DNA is TGTGCCAGCAGCCAAGCCAGTCAGGTCTTCCAAGAGACCCAGTACTTC. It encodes CASSQASQVFQETQYF.

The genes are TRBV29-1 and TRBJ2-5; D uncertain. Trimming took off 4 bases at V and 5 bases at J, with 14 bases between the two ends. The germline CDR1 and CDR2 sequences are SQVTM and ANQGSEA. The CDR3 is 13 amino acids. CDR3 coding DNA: TGCAGCGTTGGTCCTGGGGTCGGGGAGACCCAGTACTTC. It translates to CSVGPGVGETQYF. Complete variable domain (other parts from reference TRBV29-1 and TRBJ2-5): SAVISQKPSRDICQRGTSLTIQCQVDSQVTMMFWYRQQPGQSLTLIATANQGSEATYESGFVIDKFPISRPNLTFSTLTVSNMSPEDSSIYLCSVGPGVGETQYFGPGTRLLVL.

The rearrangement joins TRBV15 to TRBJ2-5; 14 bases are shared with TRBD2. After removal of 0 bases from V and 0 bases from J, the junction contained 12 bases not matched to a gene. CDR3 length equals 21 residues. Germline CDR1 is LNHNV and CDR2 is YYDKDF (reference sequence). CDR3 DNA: TGTGCCACCAGCAGAGACCCGACTAGCGGGAGGGCCTCACCGTACCAAGAGACCCAGTACTTC. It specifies CATSRDPTSGRASPYQETQYF.

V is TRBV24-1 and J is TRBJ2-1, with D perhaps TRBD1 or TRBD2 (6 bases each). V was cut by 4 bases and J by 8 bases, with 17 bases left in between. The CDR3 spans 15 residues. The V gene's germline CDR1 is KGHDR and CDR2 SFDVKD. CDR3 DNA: TGTGCCACCAGTGACCCCGGGGGCGAAGCCGATGAGCAGTTCTTC. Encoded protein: CATSDPGGEADEQFF.

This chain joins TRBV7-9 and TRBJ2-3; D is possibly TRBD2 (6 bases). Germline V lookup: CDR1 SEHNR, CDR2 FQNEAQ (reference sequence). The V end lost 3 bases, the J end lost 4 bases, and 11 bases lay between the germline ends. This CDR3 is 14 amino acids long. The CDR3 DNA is TGTGCCAGCAGCTTTTCCCGACTAGCAGATACGCAGTATTTT. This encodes CASSFSRLADTQYF.

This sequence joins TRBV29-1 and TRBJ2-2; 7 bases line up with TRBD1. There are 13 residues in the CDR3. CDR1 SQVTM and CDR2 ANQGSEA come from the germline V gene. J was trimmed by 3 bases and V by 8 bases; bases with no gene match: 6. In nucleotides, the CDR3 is TGCAGCTGCGCAGGGGGTGACACCGGGGAGCTGTTTTTT. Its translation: CSCAGGDTGELFF.

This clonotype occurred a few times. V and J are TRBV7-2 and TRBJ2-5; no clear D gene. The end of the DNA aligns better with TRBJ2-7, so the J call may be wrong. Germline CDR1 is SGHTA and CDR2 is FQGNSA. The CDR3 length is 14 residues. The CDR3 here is CASSPKRPLYEQYF. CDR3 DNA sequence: TGTGCCAGCAGCCCGAAACGCCCCCTCTACGAGCAGTACTTC.

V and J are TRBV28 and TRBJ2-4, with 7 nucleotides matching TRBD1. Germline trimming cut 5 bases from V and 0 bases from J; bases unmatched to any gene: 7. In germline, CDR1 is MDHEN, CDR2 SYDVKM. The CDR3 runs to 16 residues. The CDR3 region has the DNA TGTGCCAGCAGTGAGGGGGCGAGCGAAGCCAAAAACATTCAGTACTTC. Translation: CASSEGASEAKNIQYF.

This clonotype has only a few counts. DNA for the CDR3: TGTGCCATCAATCCCCCGGGCGAGGACGAGCAGTACTTC. Translating gives CAINPPGEDEQYF. V gene TRBV10-3 combines with J gene TRBJ2-7; the D is unclear. Trimming stripped 7 bases from V and 5 bases from J, with 15 bases between. Germline loops: CDR1 ENHRY, CDR2 SYGVKD. The CDR3 is 13 residues long.

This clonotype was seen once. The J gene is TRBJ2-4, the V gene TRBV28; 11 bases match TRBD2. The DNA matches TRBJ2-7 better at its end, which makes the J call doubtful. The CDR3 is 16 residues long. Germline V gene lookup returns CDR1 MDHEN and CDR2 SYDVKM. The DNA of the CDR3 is TGTGCCAGCAGTTTAGGGACTAGCGGCGGGAGTTACGAGCAGTACTTC. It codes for CASSLGTSGGSYEQYF.

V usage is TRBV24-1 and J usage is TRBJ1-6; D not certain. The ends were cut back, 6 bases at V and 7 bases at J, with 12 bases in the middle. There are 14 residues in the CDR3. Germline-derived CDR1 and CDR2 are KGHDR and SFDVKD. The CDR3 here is CATSIIGENSPLHF. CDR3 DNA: TGTGCCACCAGTATAATCGGGGAGAATTCACCCCTCCACTTT.

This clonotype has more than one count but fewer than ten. CDR3 sequence: CASSYDRGEETQYF. CDR3 coding DNA: TGCGCCAGCAGCTACGACAGGGGGGAAGAGACCCAGTACTTC. The rearrangement uses TRBV5-1 and TRBJ2-5; 9 bases line up with TRBD1. V shed 3 bases, J shed 3 bases, and the junction held 3 bases outside the gene matches. Germline lookup yields CDR1 SGHRS and CDR2 YFSETQ. The CDR3 spans 14 residues. The variable domain in full, completed from reference TRBV5-1 and TRBJ2-5, reads KAGVTQTPRYLIKTRGQQVTLSCSPISGHRSVSWYQQTPGQGLQFLFEYFSETQRNKGNFPGRFSGRQFSNSRSEMNVSTLELGDSALYLCASSYDRGEETQYFGPGTRLLVL.

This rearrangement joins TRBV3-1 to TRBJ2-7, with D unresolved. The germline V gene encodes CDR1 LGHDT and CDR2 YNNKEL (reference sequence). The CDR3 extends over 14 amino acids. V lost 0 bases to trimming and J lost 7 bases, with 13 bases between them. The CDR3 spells CASSQDRVTTEQYF. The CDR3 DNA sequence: TGTGCCAGCAGCCAAGATAGGGTTACGACTGAGCAGTACTTC.